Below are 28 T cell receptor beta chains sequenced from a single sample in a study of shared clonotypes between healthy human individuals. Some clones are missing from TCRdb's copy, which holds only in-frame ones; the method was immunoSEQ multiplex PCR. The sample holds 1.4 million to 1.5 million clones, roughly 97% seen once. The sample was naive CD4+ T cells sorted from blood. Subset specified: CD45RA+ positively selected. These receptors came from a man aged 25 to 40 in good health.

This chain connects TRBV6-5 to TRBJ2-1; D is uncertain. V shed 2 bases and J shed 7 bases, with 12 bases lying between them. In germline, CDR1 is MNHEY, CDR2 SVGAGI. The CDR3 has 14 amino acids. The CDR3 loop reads CASSYLTGGNEQFF. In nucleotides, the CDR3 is TGTGCCAGCAGTTACCTGACCGGTGGGAATGAGCAGTTCTTC.

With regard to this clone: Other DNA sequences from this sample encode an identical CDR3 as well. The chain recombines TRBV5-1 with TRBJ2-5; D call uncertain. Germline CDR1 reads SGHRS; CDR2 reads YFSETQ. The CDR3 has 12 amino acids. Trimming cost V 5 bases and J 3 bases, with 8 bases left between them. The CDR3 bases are TGCGCCAGCAGTCACGGCAAAGAGACCCAGTACTTC. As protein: CASSHGKETQYF.

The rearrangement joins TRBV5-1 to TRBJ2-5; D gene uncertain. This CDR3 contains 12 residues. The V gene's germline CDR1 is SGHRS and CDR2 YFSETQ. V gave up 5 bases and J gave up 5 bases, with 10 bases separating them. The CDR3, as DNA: TGCGCCAGCAGGAAAGGGCAGGAGACCCAGTACTTC. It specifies CASRKGQETQYF. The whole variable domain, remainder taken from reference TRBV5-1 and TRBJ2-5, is KAGVTQTPRYLIKTRGQQVTLSCSPISGHRSVSWYQQTPGQGLQFLFEYFSETQRNKGNFPGRFSGRQFSNSRSEMNVSTLELGDSALYLCASRKGQETQYFGPGTRLLVL.

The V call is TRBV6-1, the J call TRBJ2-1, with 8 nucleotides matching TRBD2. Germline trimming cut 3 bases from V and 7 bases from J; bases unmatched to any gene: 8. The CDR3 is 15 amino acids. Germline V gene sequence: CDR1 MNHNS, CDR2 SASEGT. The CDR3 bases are TGTGCCAGCAGTGACACGCTAGCGGGCGGAAATGAGCAGTTCTTC. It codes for CASSDTLAGGNEQFF.

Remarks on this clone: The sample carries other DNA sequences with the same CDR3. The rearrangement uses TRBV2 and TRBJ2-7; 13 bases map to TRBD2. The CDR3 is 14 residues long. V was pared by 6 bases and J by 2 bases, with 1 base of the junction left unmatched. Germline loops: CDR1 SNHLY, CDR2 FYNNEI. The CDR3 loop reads CASRGTSGTYEQYF. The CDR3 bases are TGTGCCAGCAGAGGGACTAGCGGGACCTACGAGCAGTACTTC. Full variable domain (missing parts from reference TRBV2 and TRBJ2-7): EPEVTQTPSHQVTQMGQEVILRCVPISNHLYFYWYRQILGQKVEFLVSFYNNEISEKSEIFDDQFSVERPDGSNFTLKIRSTKLEDSAMYFCASRGTSGTYEQYFGPGTRLTVT.

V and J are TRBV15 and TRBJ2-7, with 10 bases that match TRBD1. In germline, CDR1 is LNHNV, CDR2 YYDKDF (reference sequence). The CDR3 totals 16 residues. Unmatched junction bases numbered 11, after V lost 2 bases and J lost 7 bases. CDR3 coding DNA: TGTGCCACCAGCAGATTCAGCCGGGACAGGGGAGGGGAGCAGTACTTC. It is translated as CATSRFSRDRGGEQYF.

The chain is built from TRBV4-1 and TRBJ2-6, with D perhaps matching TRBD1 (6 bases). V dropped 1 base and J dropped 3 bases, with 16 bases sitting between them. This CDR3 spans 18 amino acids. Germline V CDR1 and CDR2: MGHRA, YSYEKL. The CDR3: CASSQVSRGEIGANVLTF. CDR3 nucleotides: TGCGCCAGCAGCCAAGTCAGCAGGGGAGAGATTGGGGCCAACGTCCTGACTTTC.

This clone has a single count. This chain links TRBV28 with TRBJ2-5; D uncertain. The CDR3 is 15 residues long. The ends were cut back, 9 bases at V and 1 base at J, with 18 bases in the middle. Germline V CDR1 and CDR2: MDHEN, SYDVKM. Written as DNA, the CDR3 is TGTGCCAGTTCCCCCTTCTTCGGGTTCCAAGAGACCCAGTACTTC. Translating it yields CASSPFFGFQETQYF.

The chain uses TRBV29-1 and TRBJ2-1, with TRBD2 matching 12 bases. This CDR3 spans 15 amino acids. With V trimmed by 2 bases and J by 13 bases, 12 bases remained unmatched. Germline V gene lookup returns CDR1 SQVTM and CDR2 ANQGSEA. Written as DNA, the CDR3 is TGCAGCGTTGAACTGCTAGCGGGAGGGCCTCCTACACAGTTCTTC. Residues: CSVELLAGGPPTQFF.

The CDR3 DNA sequence: TGTGCCAGCAGCCCCCTTGGGCTAGCGGGAACAGATACGCAGTATTTT. Protein sequence: CASSPLGLAGTDTQYF. This sequence joins TRBV5-4 and TRBJ2-3; 9 bases map to TRBD2. J gave up 3 bases and V 4 bases, and 9 bases lay outside the gene matches. This CDR3 is built from 16 residues. The germline V gene encodes CDR1 SGHNT and CDR2 YYREEE (reference sequence). Looking up the rest from reference TRBV5-4 and TRBJ2-3 gives the full variable domain: ETGVTQSPTHLIKTRGQQVTLRCSSQSGHNTVSWYQQALGQGPQFIFQYYREEENGRGNFPPRFSGLQFPNYSSELNVNALELDDSALYLCASSPLGLAGTDTQYFGPGTRLTVL.

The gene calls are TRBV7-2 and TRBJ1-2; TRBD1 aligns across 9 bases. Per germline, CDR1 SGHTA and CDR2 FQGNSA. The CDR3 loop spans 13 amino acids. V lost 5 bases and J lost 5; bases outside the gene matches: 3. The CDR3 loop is CASSAGQGYGYTF. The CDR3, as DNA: TGTGCCAGCAGCGCAGGACAGGGGTATGGCTACACCTTC.

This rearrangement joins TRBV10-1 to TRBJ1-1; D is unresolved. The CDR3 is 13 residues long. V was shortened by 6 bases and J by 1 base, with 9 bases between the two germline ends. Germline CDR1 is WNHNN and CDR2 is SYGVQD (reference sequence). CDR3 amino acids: CASRQSPNTEAFF. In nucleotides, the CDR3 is TGCGCCAGCAGACAGAGCCCGAACACTGAAGCTTTCTTT.

This CDR3 is CASSLVRGKNEQYF. The CDR3 bases are TGTGCCAGCAGCTTAGTCAGGGGGAAGAACGAGCAGTACTTC. The chain carries TRBV11-2 and TRBJ2-7; 7 bases are a match to TRBD1. From germline, CDR1 is SGHAT and CDR2 FQNNGV. This CDR3 spans 14 amino acids. With V trimmed by 1 base and J by 5 bases, 5 bases remained unmatched.

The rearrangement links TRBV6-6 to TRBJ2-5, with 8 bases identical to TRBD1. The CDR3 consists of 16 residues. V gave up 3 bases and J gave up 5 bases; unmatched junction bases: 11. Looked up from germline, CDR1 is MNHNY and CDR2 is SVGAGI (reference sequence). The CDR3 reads CASSYSQGAIGETQYF. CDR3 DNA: TGTGCCAGCAGTTATTCCCAGGGGGCGATTGGGGAGACCCAGTACTTC.

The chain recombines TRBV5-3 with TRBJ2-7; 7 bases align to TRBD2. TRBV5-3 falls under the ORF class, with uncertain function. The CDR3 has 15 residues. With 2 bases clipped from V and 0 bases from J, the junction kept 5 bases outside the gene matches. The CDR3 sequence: CARSFFRGDSYEQYF. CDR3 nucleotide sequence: TGTGCCAGAAGCTTTTTTCGGGGGGACTCCTACGAGCAGTACTTC.

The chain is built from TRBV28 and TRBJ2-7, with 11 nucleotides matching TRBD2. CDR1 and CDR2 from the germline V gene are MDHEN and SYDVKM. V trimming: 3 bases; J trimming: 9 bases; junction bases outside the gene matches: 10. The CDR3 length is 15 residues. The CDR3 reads CASSFTSGSLSVQYF. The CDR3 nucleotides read TGTGCCAGCAGTTTTACTAGCGGGAGTTTAAGTGTGCAGTACTTC.

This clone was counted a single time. The CDR3 DNA follows: TGTGCCAGCAGCTTTGAGGGGTCCGGGAATGAGCAGTTCTTC. This translates into CASSFEGSGNEQFF. This chain connects TRBV7-9 to TRBJ2-1, with D perhaps assigned TRBD1 or TRBD2 (5 bases each). The V gene lost 3 bases and the J gene lost 7 bases, with 13 bases spanning the gap. Germline V CDR1 and CDR2: SEHNR, FQNEAQ (reference sequence). The CDR3 spans 14 residues.

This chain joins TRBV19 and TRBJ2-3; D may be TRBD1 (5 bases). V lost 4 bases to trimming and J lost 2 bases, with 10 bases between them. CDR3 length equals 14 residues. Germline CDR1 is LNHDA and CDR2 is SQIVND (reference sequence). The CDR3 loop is CASSKGQNTDTQYF. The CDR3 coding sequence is TGTGCCAGTAGTAAGGGGCAGAACACAGATACGCAGTATTTT.

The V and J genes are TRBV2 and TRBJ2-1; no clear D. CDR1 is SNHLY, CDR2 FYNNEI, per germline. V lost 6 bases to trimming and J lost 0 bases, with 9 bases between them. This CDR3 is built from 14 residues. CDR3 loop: CASSQESSYNEQFF. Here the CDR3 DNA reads TGTGCCAGCAGCCAGGAGAGCTCCTACAATGAGCAGTTCTTC.

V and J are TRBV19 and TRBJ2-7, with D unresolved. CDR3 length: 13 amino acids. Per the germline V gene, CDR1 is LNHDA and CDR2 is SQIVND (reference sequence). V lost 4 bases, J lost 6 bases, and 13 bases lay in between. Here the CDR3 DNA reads TGTGCCAGTAGTACTCCCGGGCCGGGCGAGCAGTACTTC. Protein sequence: CASSTPGPGEQYF.

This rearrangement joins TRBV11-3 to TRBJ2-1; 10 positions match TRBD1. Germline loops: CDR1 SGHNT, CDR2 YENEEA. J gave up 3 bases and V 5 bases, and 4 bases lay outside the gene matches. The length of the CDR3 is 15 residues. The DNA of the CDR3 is TGTGCCAGCAGCGGGGGACAGGGGATCTACAATGAGCAGTTCTTC. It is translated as CASSGGQGIYNEQFF.

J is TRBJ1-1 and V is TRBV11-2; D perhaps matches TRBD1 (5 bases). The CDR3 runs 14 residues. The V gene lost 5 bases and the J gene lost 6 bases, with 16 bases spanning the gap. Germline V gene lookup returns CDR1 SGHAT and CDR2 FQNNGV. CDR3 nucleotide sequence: TGTGCCAGCAGCCTGATACACGGGGGTCCTGAAGCTTTCTTT. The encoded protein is CASSLIHGGPEAFF.

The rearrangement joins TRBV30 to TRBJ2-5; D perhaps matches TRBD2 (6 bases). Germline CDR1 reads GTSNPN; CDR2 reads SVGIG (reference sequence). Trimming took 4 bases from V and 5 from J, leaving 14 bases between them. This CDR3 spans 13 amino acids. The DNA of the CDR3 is TGTGCCTGGACTAACGGCGGGACGGAGACCCAGTACTTC. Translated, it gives CAWTNGGTETQYF. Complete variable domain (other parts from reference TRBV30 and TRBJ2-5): SQTIHQWPATLVQPVGSPLSLECTVEGTSNPNLYWYRQAAGRGLQLLFYSVGIGQISSEVPQNLSASRPQDRQFILSSKKLLLSDSGFYLCAWTNGGTETQYFGPGTRLLVL.

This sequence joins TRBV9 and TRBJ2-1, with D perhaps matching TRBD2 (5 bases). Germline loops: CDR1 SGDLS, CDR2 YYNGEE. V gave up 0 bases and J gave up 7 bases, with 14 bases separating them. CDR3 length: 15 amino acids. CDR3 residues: CASSVVTGFKNEQFF. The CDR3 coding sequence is TGTGCCAGCAGCGTAGTCACGGGGTTTAAAAATGAGCAGTTCTTC.

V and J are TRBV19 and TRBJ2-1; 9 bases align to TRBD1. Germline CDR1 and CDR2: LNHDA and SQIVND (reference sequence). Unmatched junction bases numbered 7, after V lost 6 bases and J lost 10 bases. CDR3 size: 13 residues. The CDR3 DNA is TGTGCCAGTAGGGACAGGGGTAGTCGGGAGCAGTTCTTC. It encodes CASRDRGSREQFF.

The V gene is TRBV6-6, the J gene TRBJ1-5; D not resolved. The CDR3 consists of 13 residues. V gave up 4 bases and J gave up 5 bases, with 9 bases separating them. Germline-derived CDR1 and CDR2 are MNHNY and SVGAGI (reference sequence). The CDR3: CASSSRLYQPQHF. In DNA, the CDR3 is TGTGCCAGCAGTTCCCGCTTGTATCAGCCCCAGCATTTT.

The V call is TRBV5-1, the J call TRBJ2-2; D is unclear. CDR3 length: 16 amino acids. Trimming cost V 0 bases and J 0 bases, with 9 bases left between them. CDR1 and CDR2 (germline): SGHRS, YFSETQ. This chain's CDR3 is CASSLARAANTGELFF. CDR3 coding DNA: TGCGCCAGCAGCTTGGCTCGGGCGGCGAACACCGGGGAGCTGTTTTTT.

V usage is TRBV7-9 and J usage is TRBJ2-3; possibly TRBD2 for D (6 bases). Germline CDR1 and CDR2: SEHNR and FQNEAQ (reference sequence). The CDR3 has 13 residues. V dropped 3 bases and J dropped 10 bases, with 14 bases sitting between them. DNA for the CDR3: TGTGCCAGCAGCTTTCCGGGAGTCAGGGCGCAGTATTTT. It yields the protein CASSFPGVRAQYF.